The 22 T cell receptor beta chains below come from one sample, sequenced in a study of shared clonotypes between healthy human individuals. The repertoire was sequenced with immunoSEQ multiplex PCR; TCRdb's copy has only in-frame clones and lacks some. The profile shows 1.5 million to 1.9 million clones, 95% to 99% of them singletons. The sequencing input was naive CD4+ T cells sorted from blood. Subset reported: CD45RA+ positively selected. The receptors shown here come from a man aged 30-40 years in good health.

The chain carries TRBV19 and TRBJ1-4; D possibly corresponds to TRBD1 (6 bases). Trimming removed 3 bases at V and 6 bases at J, with 23 bases between. The CDR3 has 18 residues. The germline V gene has CDR1 LNHDA and CDR2 SQIVND (reference sequence). The CDR3 protein is CASSIPASPGGSHEKLFF. The CDR3 DNA sequence: TGTGCCAGTAGTATCCCGGCTAGCCCCGGGGGCTCCCATGAAAAACTGTTTTTT.

Here the CDR3 reads CASSSRTSSYEQYF. CDR3 in DNA: TGTGCCAGCAGCTCTCGGACTAGCTCCTACGAGCAGTACTTC. This chain uses TRBV5-4 with TRBJ2-7; 7 bases match TRBD2. The V and J ends lost 3 bases and 0 bases, in that order; junction bases with no gene match: 3. The germline gives CDR1 SGHNT, CDR2 YYREEE (reference sequence). The CDR3 loop spans 14 amino acids.

In this sample, this clone turned up once. The chain couples TRBV7-6 to TRBJ2-1; TRBD2 aligns across 11 bases. The junction had 8 bases not matched to a gene; V was cut back by 4 bases and J by 9 bases. CDR1 SGHVS and CDR2 FNYEAQ come from the germline V gene. The CDR3 length is 15 residues. CDR3 DNA: TGTGCCAGCAGCTGGGATAGCGGGAGGGCCTCTGAGCAGTTCTTC. Translated: CASSWDSGRASEQFF.

The V call is TRBV7-3, the J call TRBJ1-2; perhaps TRBD1 as D (5 bases). The CDR3 totals 12 residues. Germline V gene data show CDR1 as SGHTA and CDR2 as FQGTGA. Trimming cost V 11 bases and J 4 bases, with 14 bases left between them. The CDR3 spells CAGKDSLYGYTF. As DNA, the CDR3 is TGTGCCGGAAAAGACAGTCTCTATGGCTACACCTTC.

V is TRBV2 and J is TRBJ2-7, with 8 bases that match TRBD2. The V segment lost 8 bases and the J segment 9 bases; nucleotides outside the gene matches: 12. CDR1 and CDR2 from the germline V gene are SNHLY and FYNNEI. The CDR3 has 13 amino acids. CDR3 region: CASRGVGTRGQYF. The CDR3 bases are TGTGCCAGCCGGGGAGTTGGGACTAGGGGGCAGTACTTC.

The chain links TRBV6-5 to TRBJ1-3, with 7 bases fitting TRBD1. V was pared by 6 bases and J by 3 bases, with 5 bases of the junction left unmatched. Germline CDR1 reads MNHEY; CDR2 reads SVGAGI. The CDR3 has 14 amino acids. CDR3 in DNA: TGTGCCAGCAGATCAGACAGGGTTGGAAACACCATATATTTT. Protein product: CASRSDRVGNTIYF.

Comments on this clone: Compared with germline, one end of the junction differs, possibly owing to a read error. The gene calls are TRBV2 and TRBJ2-1; D is undetermined. Germline assignment: CDR1 SNHLY and CDR2 FYNNEI. The CDR3 is made up of 14 amino acids. The CDR3 here is CATSVGISYNEQFF. CDR3 nucleotides: TGTGCCACCAGTGTTGGGATCTCCTACAATGAGCAGTTCTTC.

The V and J genes are TRBV6-1 and TRBJ1-1; the D is unclear. The CDR3 runs 15 residues. Germline-derived CDR1 and CDR2 are MNHNS and SASEGT. V dropped 2 bases and J dropped 0 bases, with 10 bases sitting between them. The CDR3 loop reads CASSELGTLNTEAFF. As DNA, the CDR3 is TGTGCCAGCAGTGAATTGGGCACCCTGAACACTGAAGCTTTCTTT.

The gene calls are TRBV28 and TRBJ2-7; D remains ambiguous. The length of the CDR3 is 14 residues. Trimming shortened V by 7 bases and J by 2 bases, and 15 bases separated the two germline ends. CDR1 is MDHEN and CDR2 is SYDVKM in the germline V gene. Here the CDR3 DNA reads TGTGCCAGCACCCCTCAGTGGCACCCCTACGAGCAGTACTTC. Translating gives CASTPQWHPYEQYF.

The chain recombines TRBV7-9 with TRBJ2-1; 7 nucleotides line up with TRBD2. V lost 7 bases, J lost 9 bases, and 9 bases stayed unmatched. CDR3 size: 13 residues. Looked up from germline, CDR1 is SEHNR and CDR2 is FQNEAQ (reference sequence). CDR3 sequence reads: CASTPASGSEQFF. The CDR3 DNA follows: TGTGCCAGCACCCCGGCTAGCGGTAGTGAGCAGTTCTTC.

V is TRBV5-4 and J is TRBJ2-1; perhaps TRBD2 as D (5 bases). The CDR3 consists of 16 residues. Germline assignment: CDR1 SGHNT and CDR2 YYREEE (reference sequence). Trimming removed 5 bases from V and 1 base from J, with 16 bases in between. In nucleotides, the CDR3 is TGTGCCAGCAGTCCTAGTCCCGGGATATCCTACAATGAGCAGTTCTTC. It yields the protein CASSPSPGISYNEQFF.

This chain connects TRBV14 to TRBJ2-7; D might be TRBD1 or TRBD2, each matching 6 bases. Germline CDR1 is SGHDN and CDR2 is FVKESK. Trimming took off 0 bases at V and 2 bases at J, with 11 bases between the two ends. CDR3 size: 15 residues. The CDR3 sequence is CASSQEGGLPYEQYF. CDR3 nucleotide sequence: TGTGCCAGCAGCCAAGAGGGGGGCCTTCCCTACGAGCAGTACTTC.

A note on this clone: Within the sample, other DNA sequences also encode this same CDR3. The chain links TRBV9 to TRBJ2-6, with unresolved D. The ends were cut back, 0 bases at V and 0 bases at J, with 4 bases in the middle. The CDR3 contains 15 residues. Germline V gene lookup returns CDR1 SGDLS and CDR2 YYNGEE. CDR3 sequence: CASSVGVSGANVLTF. DNA for the CDR3: TGTGCCAGCAGCGTAGGAGTCTCTGGGGCCAACGTCCTGACTTTC.

The chain has TRBV4-1 and TRBJ2-7, with D perhaps matching TRBD2 (5 bases). Trimming pared 0 bases from V and 3 bases from J, leaving 9 bases between. CDR1 and CDR2 (germline): MGHRA, YSYEKL. CDR3 length: 14 residues. The CDR3 here is CASSQEEDFYEQYF. CDR3 coding DNA: TGCGCCAGCAGCCAAGAGGAGGATTTCTACGAGCAGTACTTC.

V and J are TRBV18 and TRBJ1-3, with 8 bases lining up with TRBD1. The V and J ends lost 2 bases and 8 bases, in that order; junction bases with no gene match: 11. The CDR3 sequence is 16 residues long. CDR1 is KGHSH, CDR2 LQKENI, per germline. DNA for the CDR3: TGTGCCAGCTCACCAATAAATAACGGACAGGGAGACACCATATATTTT. Amino acid sequence: CASSPINNGQGDTIYF.

This clone was detected once. The rearrangement joins TRBV7-9 to TRBJ1-1; weak D call: TRBD1 (6 bases). The V end was cut by 1 base, the J end by 2 bases, with 14 bases between. This CDR3 contains 16 residues. The germline gives CDR1 SEHNR, CDR2 FQNEAQ (reference sequence). The CDR3: CASSLVGGAGNTEAFF. The CDR3 nucleotides read TGTGCCAGCAGCTTAGTTGGGGGCGCCGGCAACACTGAAGCTTTCTTT.

With respect to this clone: Other DNA sequences in the same sample also yield this CDR3. The rearrangement links TRBV9 to TRBJ1-1; 10 nucleotides match TRBD1. J gave up 5 bases and V 3 bases, and 1 base lay outside the gene matches. Per the germline V gene, CDR1 is SGDLS and CDR2 is YYNGEE. The CDR3 sequence is 13 residues long. Here the CDR3 reads CASSGDRGTEAFF. In DNA, the CDR3 is TGTGCCAGCAGCGGGGACAGGGGAACTGAAGCTTTCTTT.

The genes are TRBV6-5 and TRBJ2-3, with 7 bases matching TRBD1. J lost 3 bases, V lost 6 bases, and 3 bases had no gene match. The germline CDR1 and CDR2 sequences are MNHEY and SVGAGI. The CDR3 spans 13 residues. Here the CDR3 reads CASSRQGTDTQYF. Written as DNA, the CDR3 is TGTGCCAGCAGCAGACAGGGTACAGATACGCAGTATTTT.

The gene calls are TRBV5-1 and TRBJ2-2; D might be TRBD2 (6 bases). Trimming pared 4 bases from V and 4 bases from J, leaving 17 bases between. Germline assignment: CDR1 SGHRS and CDR2 YFSETQ. The CDR3 totals 16 residues. CDR3: CASSGGLRPSTGELFF. The CDR3 nucleotides read TGCGCCAGCAGCGGGGGACTTAGACCGAGCACCGGGGAGCTGTTTTTT.

This clone was observed a single time. V usage is TRBV7-2 and J usage is TRBJ1-2; D remains unclear. This CDR3 has 14 residues. With 6 bases removed from V and 3 bases from J, the gap between germline ends came to 14 bases. Looked up from germline, CDR1 is SGHTA and CDR2 is FQGNSA. The CDR3 here is CASSPPSLDYGYTF. Here the CDR3 DNA reads TGTGCCAGCAGTCCCCCTTCTCTCGACTATGGCTACACCTTC.

Turning to this clone: Distinct nucleotide sequences in the sample also encode this CDR3. The chain carries TRBV7-2 and TRBJ2-1; no firm D call. Between the trimmed V and J ends, which lost 0 bases and 10 bases, there was a span of 4 bases. This CDR3 has 11 amino acids. The germline gives CDR1 SGHTA, CDR2 FQGNSA. Written as DNA, the CDR3 is TGTGCCAGCAGCTTAGCCTACGAGCAGTTCTTC. This sequence encodes CASSLAYEQFF.

In regard to this clone: This sample also contains other DNA sequences that code for the same CDR3. The rearrangement links TRBV2 to TRBJ1-5; D call uncertain. The CDR3 totals 13 residues. Germline V gives CDR1 SNHLY, CDR2 FYNNEI. Trimming shortened V by 7 bases and J by 0 bases, and 7 bases separated the two germline ends. CDR3 coding DNA: TGTGCCAGCAAAGGTTATAGCAATCAGCCCCAGCATTTT. It specifies CASKGYSNQPQHF.